This TCR beta chain originates from a study of blood T cells in healthy people across ages. Study-level points and caveats: Age showed a roughly linear inverse relationship with TCR beta diversity per million T cells.

Alongside a J-beta primer mix, a sample-barcoded 5' primer served in a second PCR lasting about 7 to 11 cycles. TCRdb passed the 5' RACE reads through MiXCR, listing each CDR3 protein once. The sample comprises some 1.8 million distinct CDR3 sequences, 39% of which are singletons, and 23% rests with the top ten. Donors were systemically healthy Caucasian individuals from Russia aged about 6 to 95 years. In regard to this clonotype: Its antigen is as yet unknown.

This CDR3 has 15 amino acids. CDR1 is SQVTM, CDR2 ANQGSEA, per germline. Trimming pared 2 bases from V and 3 bases from J, leaving 16 bases between. The V gene is TRBV29-1, the J gene TRBJ1-1, with D unclear. The sequenced material came from blood. The TCR originated in a human donor in good health. CDR3 DNA: TGCAGCGTTGAACTTAGGGTGTCCCCCCACACTGAAGCTTTCTTT. Its translation is CSVELRVSPHTEAFF.